The T cell receptor (beta chain) under discussion was sequenced for a study of control samples from healthy donors and cancer patients. Method: immunoSEQ multiplex PCR; TCRdb's copy keeps in-frame clones and lacks some. Of tens of thousands of clones listed, more than 80% are singletons. V shed 1 base and J shed 9 bases, with 14 bases lying between them. CDR3 size: 14 residues. Germline lookup yields CDR1 SGHNT and CDR2 YYREEE (reference sequence). The sequence derives from a man aged 25 to 40 with colorectal cancer. The chain couples TRBV5-4 to TRBJ2-1, with D tentatively TRBD1 (5 bases). The sample was PBMCs. Here the CDR3 reads CASSLRLRVGEQFF. CDR3 bases: TGTGCCAGCAGCTTGAGACTCAGGGTCGGTGAGCAGTTCTTC.